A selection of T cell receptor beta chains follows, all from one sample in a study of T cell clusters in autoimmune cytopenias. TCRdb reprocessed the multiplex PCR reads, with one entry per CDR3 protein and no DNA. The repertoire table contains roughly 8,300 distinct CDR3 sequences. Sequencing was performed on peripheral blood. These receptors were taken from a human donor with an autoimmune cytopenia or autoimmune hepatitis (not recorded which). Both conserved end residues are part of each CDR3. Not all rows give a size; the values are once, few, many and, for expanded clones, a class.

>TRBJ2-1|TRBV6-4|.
CASRRDIVSDEQFF
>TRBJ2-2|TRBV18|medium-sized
CASSGRTGDTGELFF
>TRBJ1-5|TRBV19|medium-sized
CASSIPGLQPQHF
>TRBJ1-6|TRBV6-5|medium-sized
CASSTGGNSPLHF
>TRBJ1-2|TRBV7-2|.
CASSLSQVAGYTF
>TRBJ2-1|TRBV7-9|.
CASSPDPGINEQFF
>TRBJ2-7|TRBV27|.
CASGRQGTQLYEQYF
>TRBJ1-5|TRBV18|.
CASSGQGGDQPQHF
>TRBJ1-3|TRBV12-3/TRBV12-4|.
CASTRASGNTIYF
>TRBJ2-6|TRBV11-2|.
CASSQTGGTGANVLTF
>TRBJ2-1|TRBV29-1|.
CSVDLDRGGEQFF
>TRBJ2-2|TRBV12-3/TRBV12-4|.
CASSFRVGTGELFF
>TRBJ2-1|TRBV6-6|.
CASSYPTSGGAGEQFF
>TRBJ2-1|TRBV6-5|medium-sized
CASSEGGQGLYNEQFF
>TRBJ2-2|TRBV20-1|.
CSARLGTDHTGELFF
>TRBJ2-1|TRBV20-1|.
CSAVSLRDHEQFF
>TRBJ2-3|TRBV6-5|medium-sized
CASRIGQGATDTQYF
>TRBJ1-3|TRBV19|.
CASSIDSRQGAFGNTIYF
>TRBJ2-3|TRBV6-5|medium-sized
CATAPGTVFTDTQYF
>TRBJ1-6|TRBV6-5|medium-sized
CASSYSGTDNSPLHF
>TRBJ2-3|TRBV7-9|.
CASGRVAVSTDTQYF
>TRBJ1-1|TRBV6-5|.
CASSDRGAMTEAFF
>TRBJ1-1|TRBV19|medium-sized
CASSTPPGGWTNTEAFF
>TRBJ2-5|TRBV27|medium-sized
CASSLRGTGDKETQYF
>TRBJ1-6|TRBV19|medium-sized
CASSIERNSPLHF
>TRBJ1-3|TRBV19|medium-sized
CASSINRDRAGSGNTIYF
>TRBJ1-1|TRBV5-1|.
CASSLVGTDEAFF
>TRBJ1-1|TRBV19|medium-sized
CASTKGRFDMNTEAFF
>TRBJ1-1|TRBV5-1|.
CASSLGLSRNTEAFF
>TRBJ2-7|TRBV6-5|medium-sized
CASSYPGLAGPYEQYF
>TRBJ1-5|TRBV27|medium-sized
CASSLSPINQPQHF
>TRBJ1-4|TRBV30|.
CAWSVAARRNNEKLFF
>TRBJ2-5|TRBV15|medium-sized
CATSGTYQETQYF
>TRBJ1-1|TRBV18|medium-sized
CASSPPMNTEAFF
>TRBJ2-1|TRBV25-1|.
CASSEAGGGNEQFF
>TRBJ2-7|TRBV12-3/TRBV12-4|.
CASSLQGVYEQYF
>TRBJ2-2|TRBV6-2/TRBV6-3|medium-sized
CASSYSIRSNGELFF
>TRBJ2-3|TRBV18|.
CASSPGDSPLSTDTQYF